A selection of T cell receptor beta chains follows, all from one sample in a study of blood T cell repertoires in COVID-19. The assay was immunoSEQ multiplex PCR, and TCRdb's table has in-frame clones only and misses some. The sample comprises approximately 94,000 clones, 87% of which are singletons, and roughly 7.4% rests with the top ten. The sample consisted of peripheral blood. The receptor source for this set is a man aged 25 to 40 in a cohort sampled during active COVID-19. Both conserved end residues are part of each CDR3.

J gene,V gene,CDR3 protein
TRBJ2-5,TRBV6-1,CASSETVGTGIETQYF
TRBJ2-5,TRBV4-1,CASSQEGAGRQETQYF
TRBJ2-3,TRBV24-1,CATSDLGQGVGDTQYF
TRBJ1-1,TRBV19,CASTPLGGRGEAFF
TRBJ2-7,TRBV4-3,CASSQGGGDPYEQYF
TRBJ2-7,TRBV10-1,CASTSSGQVYEQYF
TRBJ2-1,TRBV25-1,CASNPGQGSYNEQFF
TRBJ2-5,TRBV6-1,CASSEALGGGVAQETQYF
TRBJ1-2,TRBV3-1/TRBV3-2,CASSQVSAAEGYTF
TRBJ2-3,TRBV7-9,CASSLGLQSDTQYF
TRBJ2-7,TRBV5-4,CASSFAGGSREQYF
TRBJ1-2,TRBV3-1/TRBV3-2,CASSQGTGANYGYTF
TRBJ1-5,TRBV2,CASRSEGGANQPQHF
TRBJ1-1,TRBV13,CASSLAGGRTEAFF
TRBJ1-6,TRBV19,CASRFVINSPLHF
TRBJ1-6,TRBV19,CASSLQGERRNSPLHF
TRBJ2-5,TRBV4-1,CASSQSFSASGGNMQETQYF
TRBJ1-2,TRBV7-2,CASSQPTGNYGYTF
TRBJ1-1,TRBV5-1,CASGSPVAGGRRNTEAFF
TRBJ2-1,TRBV5-1,CASSLGGAYNEQFF
TRBJ1-1,TRBV3-1/TRBV3-2,CASSQASGGTGRTEAFF
TRBJ2-6,TRBV2,CASRSRSGANVLTF
TRBJ2-2,TRBV30,CAWSWEGRTGELFF